This T cell receptor (beta chain) derives from a study of T cell responses to AZD1222 COVID-19 vaccine. CDR1 KGHSH and CDR2 LQKENI come from the germline V gene. CDR3 length: 14 residues. V gave up 6 bases and J gave up 6 bases; unmatched junction bases: 7. The assay was immunoSEQ multiplex PCR, and TCRdb's table has in-frame clones only and misses some. Here the sample spans 200,000 to 250,000 clones, about 95% being singletons. The sequencing here drew on peripheral blood, taken 28 days after the second dose of the MenACWY control vaccine. The origin of this receptor is an adult who received the MenACWY meningococcal vaccine as a control. This rearrangement joins TRBV18 to TRBJ1-4; 7 bases are a match to TRBD1. CDR3 loop: CASSPGQVDEKLFF. Here the CDR3 DNA reads TGTGCCAGCTCCCCAGGACAGGTCGATGAAAAACTGTTTTTT.